This record covers a single TCR beta chain. The sample originates from a study of blood T cell repertoires in COVID-19. The germline gives CDR1 MDHEN, CDR2 SYDVKM. Deletions cut 4 bases from V and 1 base from J, with 10 bases between. CDR3 length: 15 residues. In the original processing: Quantification of nucleated cells was approximated via reference gene primer amplification. TCRdb keeps only in-frame clones here, not all; method: immunoSEQ multiplex PCR. V and J calls and clone size come straight from that table; D and trimming were deduced from the DNA. The repertoire holds tens of thousands of clones, around 87% seen once, with roughly 30% in the top ten.

This chain connects TRBV28 to TRBJ2-2, with D tentatively TRBD1 (5 bases). The sample taken for sequencing was peripheral blood. The clonotype comes from a woman older than 75 with active or convalescent COVID-19. The CDR3, as DNA: TGTGCCAGCAGTTCGACAGCTTGGAACACCGGGGAGCTGTTTTTT. This encodes CASSSTAWNTGELFF.